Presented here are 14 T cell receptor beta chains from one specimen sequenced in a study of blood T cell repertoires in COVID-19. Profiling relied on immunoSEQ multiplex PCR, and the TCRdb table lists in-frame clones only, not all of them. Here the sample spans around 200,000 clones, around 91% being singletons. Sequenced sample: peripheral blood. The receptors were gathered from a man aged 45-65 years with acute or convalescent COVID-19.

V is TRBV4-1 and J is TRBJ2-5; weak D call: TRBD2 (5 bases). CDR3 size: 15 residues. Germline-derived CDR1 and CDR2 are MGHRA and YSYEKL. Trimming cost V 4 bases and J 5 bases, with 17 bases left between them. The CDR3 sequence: CASSRSSPEGETQYF. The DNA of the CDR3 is TGCGCCAGCAGCCGGTCTAGCCCGGAAGGGGAGACCCAGTACTTC.

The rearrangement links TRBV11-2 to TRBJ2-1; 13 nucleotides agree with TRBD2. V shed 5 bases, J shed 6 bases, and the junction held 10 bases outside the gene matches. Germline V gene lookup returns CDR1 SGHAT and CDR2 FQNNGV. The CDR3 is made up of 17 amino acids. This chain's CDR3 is CASSPELAGGPRNEQFF. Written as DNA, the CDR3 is TGTGCCAGCAGCCCAGAACTAGCGGGAGGGCCGCGCAATGAGCAGTTCTTC.

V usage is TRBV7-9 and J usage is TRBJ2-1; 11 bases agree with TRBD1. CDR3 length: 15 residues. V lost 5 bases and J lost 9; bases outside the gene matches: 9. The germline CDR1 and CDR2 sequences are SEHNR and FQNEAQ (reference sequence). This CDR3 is CASSTDRGRHIEQFF. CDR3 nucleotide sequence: TGTGCCAGCAGCACGGACAGGGGGCGGCATATTGAGCAGTTCTTC.

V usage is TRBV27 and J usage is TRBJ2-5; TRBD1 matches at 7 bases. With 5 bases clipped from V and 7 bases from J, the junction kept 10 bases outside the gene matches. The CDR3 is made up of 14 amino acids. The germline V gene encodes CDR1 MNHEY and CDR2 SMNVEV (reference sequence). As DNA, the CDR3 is TGTGCCAGCAGTCGACAGGGCGCTTTCGTGACCCAGTACTTC. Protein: CASSRQGAFVTQYF.

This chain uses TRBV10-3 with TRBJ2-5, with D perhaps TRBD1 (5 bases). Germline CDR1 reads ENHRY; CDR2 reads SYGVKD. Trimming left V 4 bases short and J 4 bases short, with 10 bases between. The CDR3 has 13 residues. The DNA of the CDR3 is TGTGCCATCAGTGGGGGCGGTCGAGAGACCCAGTACTTC. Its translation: CAISGGGRETQYF.

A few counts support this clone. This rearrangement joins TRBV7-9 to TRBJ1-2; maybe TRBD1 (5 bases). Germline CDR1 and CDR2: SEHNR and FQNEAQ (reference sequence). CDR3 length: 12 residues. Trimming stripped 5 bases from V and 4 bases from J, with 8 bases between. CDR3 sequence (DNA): TGTGCCAGCAGCCGGGACTCCTATGGCTACACCTTC. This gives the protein CASSRDSYGYTF. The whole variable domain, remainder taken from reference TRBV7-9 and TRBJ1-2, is DTGVSQNPRHKITKRGQNVTFRCDPISEHNRLYWYRQTLGQGPEFLTYFQNEAQLEKSRLLSDRFSAERPKGSFSTLEIQRTEQGDSAMYLCASSRDSYGYTFGSGTRLTVV.

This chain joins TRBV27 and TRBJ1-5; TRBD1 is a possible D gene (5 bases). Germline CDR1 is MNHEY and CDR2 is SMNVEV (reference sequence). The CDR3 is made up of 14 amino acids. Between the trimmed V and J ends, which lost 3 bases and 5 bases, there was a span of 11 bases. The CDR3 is CASSLSTGYQPQHF. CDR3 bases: TGTGCCAGCAGTTTGAGTACAGGCTATCAGCCCCAGCATTTT.

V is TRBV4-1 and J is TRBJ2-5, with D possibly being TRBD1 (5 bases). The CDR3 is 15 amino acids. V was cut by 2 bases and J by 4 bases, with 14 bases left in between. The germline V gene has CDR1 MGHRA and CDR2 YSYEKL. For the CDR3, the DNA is TGCGCCAGCAGCCAAACCCCGACAGACCGAGAGACCCAGTACTTC. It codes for CASSQTPTDRETQYF.

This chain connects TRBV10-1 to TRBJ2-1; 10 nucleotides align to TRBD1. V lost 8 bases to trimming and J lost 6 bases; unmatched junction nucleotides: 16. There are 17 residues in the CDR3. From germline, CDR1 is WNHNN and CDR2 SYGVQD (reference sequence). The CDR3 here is CASPRVVGQGVPNEQFF. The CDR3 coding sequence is TGCGCCAGCCCCAGAGTCGTAGGACAGGGGGTCCCCAATGAGCAGTTCTTC.

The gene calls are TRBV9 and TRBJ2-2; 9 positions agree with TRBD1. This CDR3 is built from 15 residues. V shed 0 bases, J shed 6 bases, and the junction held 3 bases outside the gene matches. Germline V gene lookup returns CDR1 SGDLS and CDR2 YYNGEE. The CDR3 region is CASSVGTGVAGELFF. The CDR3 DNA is TGTGCCAGCAGCGTAGGGACAGGGGTCGCCGGGGAGCTGTTTTTT. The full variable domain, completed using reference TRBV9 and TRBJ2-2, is DSGVTQTPKHLITATGQRVTLRCSPRSGDLSVYWYQQSLDQGLQFLIQYYNGEERAKGNILERFSAQQFPDLHSELNLSSLELGDSALYFCASSVGTGVAGELFFGEGSRLTVL.

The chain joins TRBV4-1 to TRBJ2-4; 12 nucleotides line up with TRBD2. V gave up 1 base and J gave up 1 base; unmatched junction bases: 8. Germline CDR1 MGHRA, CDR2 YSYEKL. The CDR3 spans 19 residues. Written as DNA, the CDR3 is TGCGCCAGCAGCCAAGTGGCTAGCGGGAGGGCCGGGGCCAAAAACATTCAGTACTTC. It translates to CASSQVASGRAGAKNIQYF.

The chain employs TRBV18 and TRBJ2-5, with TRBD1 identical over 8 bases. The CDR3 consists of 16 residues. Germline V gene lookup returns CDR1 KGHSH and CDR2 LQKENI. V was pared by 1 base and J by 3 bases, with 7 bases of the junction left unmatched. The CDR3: CASSPRKQTGEETQYF. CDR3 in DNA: TGTGCCAGCTCACCACGCAAACAGACAGGGGAAGAGACCCAGTACTTC.

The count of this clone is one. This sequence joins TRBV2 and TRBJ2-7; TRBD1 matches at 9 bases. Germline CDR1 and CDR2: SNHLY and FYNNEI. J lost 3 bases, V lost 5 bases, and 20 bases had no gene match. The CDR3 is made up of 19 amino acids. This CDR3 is CASSYELVSRGQGLYEQYF. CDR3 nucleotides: TGTGCCAGCAGTTACGAGTTGGTATCGAGGGGACAGGGACTCTACGAGCAGTACTTC.

In DNA, the CDR3 is TGTGCCAGCAGCAAAGAAGGACTAGCGGGAGTGGCAGATACGCAGTATTTT. Protein: CASSKEGLAGVADTQYF. V usage is TRBV21-1 and J usage is TRBJ2-3; the table's D call, TRBD2, was not checked against the DNA. TRBV21-1 is flagged as a pseudogene. The CDR3 contains 17 residues.